This passage covers 29 T cell receptor beta chains from one sample sequenced in a study of blood T cell repertoires in COVID-19. Libraries were prepared by immunoSEQ multiplex PCR; TCRdb keeps only in-frame clonotypes and omits some of them. The table records tens of thousands of clones, roughly 88% of them present only once. The specimen sequenced was peripheral blood. Receptor source: a human donor in a cohort sampled during active COVID-19.

The rearrangement links TRBV30 to TRBJ2-7; TRBD2 matches 8 bases. V lost 3 bases to trimming and J lost 2 bases; unmatched junction nucleotides: 3. This CDR3 has 13 residues. Germline V gene lookup returns CDR1 GTSNPN and CDR2 SVGIG (reference sequence). In nucleotides, the CDR3 is TGTGCCTGGAGGCGGGGGGCGACCTACGAGCAGTACTTC. Its translation: CAWRRGATYEQYF.

The chain employs TRBV29-1 and TRBJ2-1; D unresolved. The ends were cut back, 3 bases at V and 4 bases at J, with 7 bases in the middle. The CDR3 runs 12 residues. From germline, CDR1 is SQVTM and CDR2 ANQGSEA. CDR3 DNA sequence: TGCAGCGTTGAGGTGGCTTACAATGAGCAGTTCTTC. The encoded protein is CSVEVAYNEQFF.

A single count supports this clone. One end of the junction is discordant with germline, which a read error may explain. The chain recombines TRBV5-1 with TRBJ1-2; 8 positions agree with TRBD1. This CDR3 comprises 14 residues. Germline loops: CDR1 SGHRS, CDR2 YFSETQ. CDR3 nucleotides: TGCGCCAGCACCCAGGGGGCAGTAGGGTATGGCCACACCTTC. As protein: CASTQGAVGYGHTF.

At least ten counts were recorded for this clone. This chain connects TRBV12-3 or TRBV12-4 to TRBJ1-1; 7 bases line up with TRBD1. CDR3 size: 13 residues. Trimming removed 5 bases from V and 6 bases from J; junction bases left unmatched: 6. CDR3 protein: CASSTNRGAEAFF. Here the CDR3 DNA reads TGTGCCAGCAGTACAAACAGGGGCGCTGAAGCTTTCTTT.

This clone was counted between two and nine times. The DNA for the CDR3 is TGTGCCAGCAGTTCCAGCGGGAACTCCTACAATGAGCAGTTCTTC. It specifies CASSSSGNSYNEQFF. The chain combines TRBV2 with TRBJ2-1, with TRBD2 matching over 7 bases. CDR3 length: 15 residues. CDR1 is SNHLY, CDR2 FYNNEI, per germline. Germline trimming cut 5 bases from V and 0 bases from J; bases unmatched to any gene: 4.

This chain connects TRBV5-4 to TRBJ2-7; 7 bases are shared with TRBD2. V lost 3 bases to trimming and J lost 4 bases; unmatched junction nucleotides: 10. This CDR3 comprises 15 residues. The germline V gene has CDR1 SGHNT and CDR2 YYREEE (reference sequence). The CDR3 DNA sequence: TGTGCCAGCAGCTCCAAGAGGTCCGGGGGGTACGAGCAGTACTTC. Encoded protein: CASSSKRSGGYEQYF.

This chain uses TRBV27 with TRBJ1-6, with 8 bases aligning to TRBD1. J was trimmed by 10 bases and V by 4 bases; bases with no gene match: 9. Germline V gene lookup returns CDR1 MNHEY and CDR2 SMNVEV (reference sequence). The CDR3 covers 15 residues. CDR3: CASSYQGALGSPLHF. The DNA for the CDR3 is TGTGCCAGCAGTTATCAGGGGGCGTTGGGGTCACCCCTCCACTTT.

The chain recombines TRBV19 with TRBJ2-5; D perhaps matches TRBD2 (6 bases). This CDR3 region has 15 residues. Trimming shortened V by 9 bases and J by 1 base, and 18 bases separated the two germline ends. Per the germline V gene, CDR1 is LNHDA and CDR2 is SQIVND (reference sequence). The CDR3 sequence is CASNPRAGPQETQYF. CDR3 coding DNA: TGTGCCAGCAACCCCCGGGCGGGGCCCCAAGAGACCCAGTACTTC.

J is TRBJ2-3 and V is TRBV12-3 or TRBV12-4; D unclear. V was trimmed by 5 bases and J by 10 bases, leaving 7 bases between them. The CDR3 has 10 residues. The CDR3 reads CASSLYAQYF. Written as DNA, the CDR3 is TGTGCCAGCAGTCTCTATGCGCAGTATTTT.

This chain joins TRBV15 and TRBJ2-2, with no clear D. Trimming shortened V by 1 base and J by 3 bases, and 3 bases separated the two germline ends. Per germline, CDR1 LNHNV and CDR2 YYDKDF (reference sequence). The CDR3 has 13 amino acids. The CDR3 nucleotides read TGTGCCACCAGCAGAGTCTACACCGGGGAGCTGTTTTTT. Its translation is CATSRVYTGELFF.

This clone was observed a single time. The chain joins TRBV9 to TRBJ1-2; 8 bases match TRBD1. Germline CDR1 and CDR2: SGDLS and YYNGEE. This CDR3 comprises 17 residues. Germline trimming cut 1 base from V and 2 bases from J; bases unmatched to any gene: 10. CDR3 region: CASSVTPADRGNYGYTF. CDR3 in DNA: TGTGCCAGCAGCGTAACCCCCGCCGACAGGGGAAACTATGGCTACACCTTC.

The chain employs TRBV7-9 and TRBJ2-7; 9 bases are a match to TRBD2. Trimming at V came to 5 bases and at J to 3 bases, leaving 5 bases not matched to a gene. Germline assignment: CDR1 SEHNR and CDR2 FQNEAQ (reference sequence). The CDR3 sequence is 14 residues long. CDR3 nucleotide sequence: TGTGCCAGCAGCACGACTAGCGGACTCTACGAGCAGTACTTC. Translation: CASSTTSGLYEQYF.

V usage is TRBV5-1 and J usage is TRBJ2-1, with TRBD2 matching over 12 bases. In germline, CDR1 is SGHRS, CDR2 YFSETQ. This CDR3 comprises 17 residues. J was trimmed by 6 bases and V by 3 bases; bases with no gene match: 10. CDR3 nucleotides: TGCGCCAGCAGCTGGACACTAGCGGGGGGCACAGGCAATGAGCAGTTCTTC. It specifies CASSWTLAGGTGNEQFF.

The chain has TRBV2 and TRBJ1-4; 7 nucleotides align to TRBD1. Trimming cost V 2 bases and J 7 bases; bases outside gene matches: 7. This CDR3 has 15 amino acids. The germline V gene encodes CDR1 SNHLY and CDR2 FYNNEI. The CDR3 is CASSEPFGTVEKLFF. The CDR3 nucleotides are TGTGCCAGCAGTGAACCCTTCGGGACAGTTGAAAAACTGTTTTTT.

The chain recombines TRBV10-3 with TRBJ2-1; possible D gene TRBD1, 5 bases. The length of the CDR3 is 14 residues. CDR1 and CDR2 from the germline V gene are ENHRY and SYGVKD. V gave up 3 bases and J gave up 2 bases, with 8 bases separating them. CDR3: CAISDRATYNEQFF. The CDR3 coding sequence is TGTGCCATCAGTGACAGGGCGACCTACAATGAGCAGTTCTTC.

The sample holds one count of this clone. V and J are TRBV2 and TRBJ2-3; possible D gene TRBD2, 6 bases. The germline V gene encodes CDR1 SNHLY and CDR2 FYNNEI. The CDR3 is 12 amino acids. Trimming removed 9 bases at V and 6 bases at J, with 13 bases between. CDR3 sequence reads: CARGAGTDTQYF. CDR3 DNA sequence: TGTGCCAGGGGAGCGGGTACGGATACGCAGTATTTT.

This clone was seen a handful of times. The chain has TRBV7-9 and TRBJ2-1, with TRBD2 matching over 8 bases. Looked up from germline, CDR1 is SEHNR and CDR2 is FQNEAQ (reference sequence). The V gene end was trimmed by 2 bases and the J gene end by 4 bases; junction bases not matched to a gene: 7. This CDR3 is built from 16 residues. The CDR3 loop is CASSLWGSGTYNEQFF. DNA of the CDR3: TGTGCCAGCAGCTTATGGGGTAGCGGGACATACAATGAGCAGTTCTTC.

The rearrangement links TRBV15 to TRBJ2-5, with 11 bases that match TRBD2. The CDR3 sequence is 16 residues long. J lost 5 bases, V lost 0 bases, and 5 bases had no gene match. Per the germline V gene, CDR1 is LNHNV and CDR2 is YYDKDF (reference sequence). The CDR3 DNA follows: TGTGCCACCAGCAGAGAACCTACTAGCGGGAGTGAGACCCAGTACTTC. This encodes CATSREPTSGSETQYF.

V usage is TRBV6-4 and J usage is TRBJ2-2; perhaps TRBD1 as D (7 bases). The germline V gene encodes CDR1 MRHNA and CDR2 SNTAGT. Trimming took off 7 bases at V and 2 bases at J, with 11 bases between the two ends. The CDR3 totals 14 residues. CDR3 nucleotides: TGTGCCAGCAAACAGGGGACTAACACCGGGGAGCTGTTTTTT. Translating gives CASKQGTNTGELFF.

The gene calls are TRBV5-6 and TRBJ1-5, with D tentatively TRBD1 (5 bases). The V gene lost 1 base and the J gene lost 5 bases, with 16 bases spanning the gap. The germline CDR1 and CDR2 sequences are SGHDT and YYEEEE. There are 16 residues in the CDR3. The CDR3 nucleotides are TGTGCCAGCAGCTTGATGGGGACTGGAGCCCATCAGCCCCAGCATTTT. It codes for CASSLMGTGAHQPQHF.

The chain joins TRBV6-4 to TRBJ1-1; possibly TRBD1 for D (6 bases). Trimming pared 2 bases from V and 14 bases from J, leaving 18 bases between. The length of the CDR3 is 13 residues. CDR1 is MRHNA and CDR2 is SNTAGT in the germline V gene. CDR3 nucleotide sequence: TGTGCCAGCAGTGACGTGCGAGGACAGCGGCAATTCTTT. Encoded protein: CASSDVRGQRQFF.

The table lists this clone with a count of one. This chain uses TRBV19 with TRBJ2-7; TRBD2 agrees at 8 bases. V trimming: 5 bases; J trimming: 5 bases; junction bases outside the gene matches: 5. The CDR3 length is 13 residues. Germline V CDR1 and CDR2: LNHDA, SQIVND (reference sequence). The CDR3: CASSRSGSHEQYF. The CDR3 DNA follows: TGTGCCAGTAGTCGCAGCGGGAGTCACGAGCAGTACTTC.

The gene calls are TRBV21-1 and TRBJ1-2; TRBD1 is taken as the D call from the table, unchecked against the DNA. TRBV21-1 is a documented pseudogene. The CDR3 has 19 amino acids. CDR3 nucleotide sequence: TGTGCCAGCAGCATACATGGGGACAGGGAATTTGGAGGCTACAATGGCTACACCTTC. Its translation is CASSIHGDREFGGYNGYTF.

Only a few counts were recorded for this clone. The V gene is TRBV7-3, the J gene TRBJ2-3, with D possibly matching TRBD2 (6 bases). The CDR3 extends over 15 amino acids. V lost 5 bases to trimming and J lost 2 bases, with 14 bases between them. From germline, CDR1 is SGHTA and CDR2 FQGTGA. In nucleotides, the CDR3 is TGTGCCAGCAGCCGAGCCGGGGGAAACACAGATACGCAGTATTTT. This translates into CASSRAGGNTDTQYF. Filled out from reference TRBV7-3 and TRBJ2-3, the complete variable domain reads GAGVSQTPSNKVTEKGKYVELRCDPISGHTALYWYRQSLGQGPEFLIYFQGTGAADDSGLPNDRFFAVRPEGSVSTLKIQRTERGDSAVYLCASSRAGGNTDTQYFGPGTRLTVL.

This clone was observed a single time. The rearrangement joins TRBV21-1 to TRBJ2-7; the D call of TRBD1 is as the table states it, not checked on the DNA. TRBV21-1 is termed a pseudogene. The length of the CDR3 is 16 residues. CDR3 protein: CASSPSGTPASYEQYF. The CDR3 DNA is TGTGCCAGCAGCCCCTCCGGGACACCGGCCTCCTACGAGCAGTACTTC.

The chain uses TRBV15 and TRBJ1-1; no clear D. V dropped 1 base and J dropped 7 bases, with 10 bases sitting between them. CDR1 is LNHNV and CDR2 is YYDKDF in the germline V gene (reference sequence). This CDR3 is built from 13 residues. The CDR3 here is CATSRGGILEAFF. In DNA form, the CDR3 reads TGTGCCACCAGCAGAGGAGGGATCCTTGAAGCTTTCTTT.

The CDR3 region is CASSLVPQRAQETQYF. For the CDR3, the DNA is TGTGCCAGCAGCTTGGTTCCTCAGCGGGCCCAAGAGACCCAGTACTTC. The chain couples TRBV5-4 to TRBJ2-5; TRBD2 might be the D (6 bases). CDR1 is SGHNT and CDR2 is YYREEE in the germline V gene (reference sequence). CDR3 length: 16 amino acids. The V end was cut by 0 bases, the J end by 1 base, with 13 bases between.

The gene calls are TRBV7-9 and TRBJ2-5; TRBD2 aligns across 12 bases. Unmatched junction bases numbered 5, after V lost 4 bases and J lost 2 bases. CDR3 length: 16 amino acids. The germline V gene has CDR1 SEHNR and CDR2 FQNEAQ (reference sequence). The CDR3 bases are TGTGCCAGCAGCTCGAGACTAGCGGGAGCTCAAGAGACCCAGTACTTC. Its protein product is CASSSRLAGAQETQYF. The whole variable domain, remainder taken from reference TRBV7-9 and TRBJ2-5, is DTGVSQNPRHKITKRGQNVTFRCDPISEHNRLYWYRQTLGQGPEFLTYFQNEAQLEKSRLLSDRFSAERPKGSFSTLEIQRTEQGDSAMYLCASSSRLAGAQETQYFGPGTRLLVL.

CDR3 nucleotides: TGTGCCAGCAGCTCCGGACTAGCGGGGTCCTCTGGGGCCAACGTCCTGACTTTC. Its protein is CASSSGLAGSSGANVLTF. The chain employs TRBV5-4 and TRBJ2-6; 12 bases agree with TRBD2. J was trimmed by 0 bases and V by 3 bases; bases with no gene match: 4. The CDR3 has 18 residues. The germline CDR1 and CDR2 sequences are SGHNT and YYREEE (reference sequence).